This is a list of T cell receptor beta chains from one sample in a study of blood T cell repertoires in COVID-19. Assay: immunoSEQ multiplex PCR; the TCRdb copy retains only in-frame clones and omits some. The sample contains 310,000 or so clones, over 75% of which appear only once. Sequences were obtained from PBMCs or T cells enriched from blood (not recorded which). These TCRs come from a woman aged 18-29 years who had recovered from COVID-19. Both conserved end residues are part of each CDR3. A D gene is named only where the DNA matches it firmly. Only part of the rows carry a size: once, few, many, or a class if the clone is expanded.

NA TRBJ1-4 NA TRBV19 TGTGCCAGTAGCCGTCGGGAGGGGTCGGTGAATTTT CASSRREGSVNF
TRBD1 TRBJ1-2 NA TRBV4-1 TGCGCCAGCAGCCAAAATACAGGGGCCAACTATGGCTACACCTTC CASSQNTGANYGYTF
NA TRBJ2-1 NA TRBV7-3 TGTGCCAGCAGCCAAACTAGGGACAATGAGCAGTTCTTC CASSQTRDNEQFF
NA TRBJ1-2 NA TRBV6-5 TGTGCCAGCAGTCCACTCCAGACAGACCCTATGGGCTACACCTTC CASSPLQTDPMGYTF
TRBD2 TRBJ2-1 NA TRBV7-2 TGTGCCAGCAGCTTAGGGGCTAGCGGATACAATGAGCAGTTCTTC CASSLGASGYNEQFF
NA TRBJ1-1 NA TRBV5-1 TGCGCCAGCAGCTTTAGGCAGGACACTGAAGCTTTCTTT CASSFRQDTEAFF
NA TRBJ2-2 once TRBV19 TGTGCCGTCTCTGGGGGAGTCGACAGGAGCCTTAACACCGGGGAGCTGTTTTTT CAVSGGVDRSLNTGELFF
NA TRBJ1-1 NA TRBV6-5 TGTGCCAGCAGTTCCACAGTAGGCACTGAAGCTTTCTTT CASSSTVGTEAFF
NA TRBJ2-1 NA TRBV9 TGTGCCAGCAGCGTAGGGGTAGCGGCCTACAATGAGCAGTTCTTC CASSVGVAAYNEQFF
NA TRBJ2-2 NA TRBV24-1 TGTGCCTCACAGGGTCGCGACACCGGGGAGCTGTTTTTT CASQGRDTGELFF
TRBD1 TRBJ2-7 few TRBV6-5 TGTGCCAGCAGTTACCGGCCGGGACAGGGCTCCTACGAGCAGTACTTC CASSYRPGQGSYEQYF
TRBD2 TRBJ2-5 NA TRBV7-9 TGTGCCAGCAGCTTAGGCCCGGGACTAGCGGGGGGAGAGACCCAGTACTTC CASSLGPGLAGGETQYF
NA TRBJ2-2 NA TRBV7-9 TGTGCCAGCAGCCCCTCTATGCGGGGAAGGGGAGGGAACACCGGGGAGCTGTTTTTT CASSPSMRGRGGNTGELFF
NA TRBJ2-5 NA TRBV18 TGTGCCAGCTCACCACTGGGGGGAGGAGTCCGAGAGACCCAGTACTTC CASSPLGGGVRETQYF
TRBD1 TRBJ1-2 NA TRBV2 TGTGCCAGCAGCTTACAGGGGAATGGCTACACCTTC CASSLQGNGYTF
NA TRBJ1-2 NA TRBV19 TGTGCCAGTAGTCCCCAGGGCAGAGTCTATGGCTACACCTTC CASSPQGRVYGYTF
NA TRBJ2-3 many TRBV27 TGTGCCAGCAGTTTACTAACGGGGTCGGATACGCAGTATTTT CASSLLTGSDTQYF
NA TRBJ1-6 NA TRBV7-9 TGTGCCAGCAGCTTAGCGCTGGGGAGCTCCTATAATTCACCCCTCCACTTT CASSLALGSSYNSPLHF
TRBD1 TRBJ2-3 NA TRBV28 TGTGCCAGTCGCCTCATCCAGGGGGCGAGCACAGATACGCAGTATTTT CASRLIQGASTDTQYF
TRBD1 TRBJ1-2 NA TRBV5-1 TGCGCCAGCAGCGGGGACAGGGGGGATGGCTACACCTTC CASSGDRGDGYTF
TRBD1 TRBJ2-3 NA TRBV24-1 TGTGCCACCAGTGATTTGCAGGGACAGGACCGAGATACGCAGTATTTT CATSDLQGQDRDTQYF
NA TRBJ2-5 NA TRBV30 TGTGCCTGGAGTGTACTCGATAGCGGAGGAGAGACCCAGTACTTC CAWSVLDSGGETQYF
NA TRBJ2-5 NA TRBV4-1 TGCGCCAGCAGCCAAGATCCTACAGGAAGGGAGACCCAGTACTTC CASSQDPTGRETQYF
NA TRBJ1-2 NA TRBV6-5 TGTGCCAGTGGGTCGGGGATTGGCTACACCTTC CASGSGIGYTF
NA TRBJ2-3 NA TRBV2 TGTGCCAGCAGGAGCAGGGTCTCTGGGACAGATACGCAGTATTTT CASRSRVSGTDTQYF
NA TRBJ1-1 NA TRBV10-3 TGTGCCATCAGACCGGGGGGGGCTTGGATGAACACTGAAGCTTTCTTT CAIRPGGAWMNTEAFF
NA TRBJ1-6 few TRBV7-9 TGTGCCAGCAGCTTAAGCGGAGCGAGGGTGTCACCCCTCCACTTT CASSLSGARVSPLHF
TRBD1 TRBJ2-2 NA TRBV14 TGTGCCAGCAGCCCAAGGACAGGACCGATCGGGGAGCTGTTTTTT CASSPRTGPIGELFF
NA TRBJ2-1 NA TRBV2 TGTGCCAGCAGTGTACAGGGCCCGGACAATGAGCAGTTCTTC CASSVQGPDNEQFF